One sample yielded the 5 T cell receptor beta chains listed below, sequenced in a study of radiotherapy plus CTLA-4 blockade in lung cancer. The data were produced by immunoSEQ multiplex PCR, yet TCRdb's version contains in-frame clones alone and is incomplete. This sample yields tens of thousands of clones, of which about 76% are seen a single time; 8.5% to 9% belongs to the top ten. Sequences were derived from peripheral blood, sampled from a patient treated with radiotherapy plus ipilimumab. These receptors were collected from a human donor with non-small cell lung cancer who had a complete response to radiotherapy plus ipilimumab.

The chain uses TRBV5-1 and TRBJ1-2; 9 bases are a match to TRBD1. V shed 4 bases and J 2 bases; nucleotides not matched to a gene: 9. Germline lookup yields CDR1 SGHRS and CDR2 YFSETQ. CDR3 length: 16 residues. The CDR3 sequence: CASSTGTGRQNYGYTF. The CDR3 region has the DNA TGCGCCAGCAGCACCGGGACAGGGCGGCAAAACTATGGCTACACCTTC.

V gene TRBV4-1 combines with J gene TRBJ2-1; 14 nucleotides align to TRBD2. Trimming at V came to 1 base and at J to 11 bases, leaving 7 bases not matched to a gene. The CDR3 is made up of 16 amino acids. Per germline, CDR1 MGHRA and CDR2 YSYEKL. CDR3 bases: TGCGCCAGCAGCCAAGGACTAGCGGGGGGGTACCCAAAGCAGTTCTTC. Translation: CASSQGLAGGYPKQFF.

This chain connects TRBV2 to TRBJ1-4; no definite D call. Trimming took 4 bases from V and 4 from J, leaving 13 bases between them. Germline V gene lookup returns CDR1 SNHLY and CDR2 FYNNEI. This CDR3 region has 15 residues. This CDR3 is CASSVEGGSNEKLFF. DNA for the CDR3: TGTGCCAGCAGTGTAGAAGGAGGGAGTAATGAAAAACTGTTTTTT.

This sequence joins TRBV27 and TRBJ1-1; D is undetermined. The CDR3 covers 13 residues. Deletions cut 3 bases from V and 1 base from J, with 6 bases between. The germline V gene encodes CDR1 MNHEY and CDR2 SMNVEV (reference sequence). The CDR3 reads CASSFRGNTEAFF. In DNA, the CDR3 is TGTGCCAGCAGTTTCAGAGGGAACACTGAAGCTTTCTTT.

This chain joins TRBV29-1 and TRBJ2-3; 10 bases line up with TRBD2. CDR3 length: 14 amino acids. V lost 7 bases to trimming and J lost 2 bases; unmatched junction nucleotides: 6. Germline V gene data show CDR1 as SQVTM and CDR2 as ANQGSEA. DNA of the CDR3: TGCAGCGCAAAGCGGGAGGGCCACACAGATACGCAGTATTTT. It specifies CSAKREGHTDTQYF.